The next 8 T cell receptor beta chains were all read from a single sample in a study of cytomegalovirus exposure and HLA in healthy donors. Generated by immunoSEQ multiplex PCR, the TCRdb table keeps only in-frame clones and is missing some. The sample comprises about 280,000 clones, over 75% of which are singletons, and 0.92% rests with the top ten. The sequencing input was PBMCs. The receptors derive from a woman aged 18-29 years in good health and CMV-seronegative.

The CDR3, as DNA: TGTGCCAGCAGCTTAGACGGCTCCCACTACTACAATGAGCAGTTCTTC. This codes for CASSLDGSHYYNEQFF. The chain has TRBV7-9 and TRBJ2-1; D is uncertain. The length of the CDR3 is 16 residues. Germline lookup yields CDR1 SEHNR and CDR2 FQNEAQ (reference sequence). V lost 1 base and J 3 bases, leaving 13 bases between the germline ends.

Here the CDR3 reads CASSALLGTSGRSYNEQFF. DNA of the CDR3: TGTGCCAGCAGCGCACTCCTCGGGACTAGCGGGAGGTCGTACAATGAGCAGTTCTTC. V gene TRBV7-2 combines with J gene TRBJ2-1; 15 nucleotides line up with TRBD2. The V gene's germline CDR1 is SGHTA and CDR2 FQGNSA. This CDR3 is 19 amino acids long. V shed 5 bases and J 4 bases; nucleotides not matched to a gene: 12.

The V and J genes are TRBV2 and TRBJ1-5, with TRBD1 matching 8 bases. With V trimmed by 6 bases and J by 1 base, 2 bases remained unmatched. The CDR3 covers 14 residues. Germline values: CDR1 SNHLY, CDR2 FYNNEI. CDR3 in DNA: TGTGCCAGCAGGTACAGGGGGAGCAATCAGCCCCAGCATTTT. Amino acids: CASRYRGSNQPQHF.

The rearrangement joins TRBV7-2 to TRBJ2-7, with TRBD2 matching over 7 bases. Germline CDR1 is SGHTA and CDR2 is FQGNSA. V trimming: 5 bases; J trimming: 4 bases; junction bases outside the gene matches: 11. This CDR3 is built from 15 residues. CDR3 sequence (DNA): TGTGCCAGCAGCCCCCAGGGAGGGGCTGAATACGAGCAGTACTTC. Translation: CASSPQGGAEYEQYF.

The chain uses TRBV2 and TRBJ2-7; TRBD1 aligns across 8 bases. The trim removed 6 bases at V and 5 bases at J, leaving 9 bases unmatched. The germline V gene encodes CDR1 SNHLY and CDR2 FYNNEI. The CDR3 loop spans 14 amino acids. CDR3 sequence (DNA): TGTGCCAGCAGCTTACCGGGACAGGCGCACGAGCAGTACTTC. Protein sequence: CASSLPGQAHEQYF.

The chain carries TRBV5-1 and TRBJ2-1, with D perhaps TRBD1 (6 bases). The germline V gene encodes CDR1 SGHRS and CDR2 YFSETQ. Trimming took off 0 bases at V and 5 bases at J, with 12 bases between the two ends. The CDR3 has 15 residues. CDR3 in DNA: TGCGCCAGCAGCTTGGAGACAGGCGTCAACAATGAGCAGTTCTTC. The encoded protein is CASSLETGVNNEQFF. Based on the CDR3 plus reference TRBV5-1 and TRBJ2-1, the full variable domain is KAGVTQTPRYLIKTRGQQVTLSCSPISGHRSVSWYQQTPGQGLQFLFEYFSETQRNKGNFPGRFSGRQFSNSRSEMNVSTLELGDSALYLCASSLETGVNNEQFFGPGTRLTVL.

This sequence joins TRBV27 and TRBJ2-3; D may be TRBD1 (5 bases). V lost 2 bases to trimming and J lost 2 bases, with 14 bases between them. This CDR3 is 16 amino acids long. Germline values: CDR1 MNHEY, CDR2 SMNVEV (reference sequence). The CDR3 sequence is CASSLRQPIITDTQYF. The CDR3 bases are TGTGCCAGCAGTTTAAGACAGCCGATTATCACAGATACGCAGTATTTT.

The chain recombines TRBV28 with TRBJ1-6, with 7 positions matching TRBD1. Trimming removed 8 bases from V and 0 bases from J; junction bases left unmatched: 7. Germline values: CDR1 MDHEN, CDR2 SYDVKM. The CDR3 is 16 residues long. CDR3 bases: TGTGCCAGCCTTAGACAGGGAAGCTCCTATAATTCACCCCTCCACTTT. Translating gives CASLRQGSSYNSPLHF.